The present TCR beta chain was sequenced within a study of blood T cell repertoires in COVID-19. Across the study: Whether acute or convalescent, the COVID-19 samples came from the United States, Italy and Spain.

The V gene's germline CDR1 is MNHEY and CDR2 SVGAGI. Trimming cost V 2 bases and J 0 bases, with 6 bases left between them. The length of the CDR3 is 14 residues. TCRdb's table, derived via immunoSEQ multiplex PCR, lists solely in-frame clones and lacks some. The data contain around 310,000 clones, roughly 89% of them singletons. The chain links TRBV6-5 to TRBJ2-3; D not resolved. The sequence was collected from a woman between 25 and 40 years old who had recovered from COVID-19. Material: PBMCs or T cells enriched from blood (not recorded which). For the CDR3, the DNA is TGTGCCAGCAGTTACCTAACTAGCACAGATACGCAGTATTTT. Protein sequence: CASSYLTSTDTQYF.